This TCR beta chain came from a study of T cell repertoires in cytomegalovirus infection. For the study at large: CMV infection and matching HLA type were both indicated by public TCR beta signatures.

Germline loops: CDR1 SGHVS, CDR2 FQNEAQ. Trimming at V came to 4 bases and at J to 6 bases, leaving 6 bases not matched to a gene. This CDR3 is 15 amino acids long. This clonotype was seen ten or more times. TCRdb re-called the reads through MiXCR, storing one row per CDR3 protein. Of around 190,000 distinct CDR3 sequences listed, around 14% are singletons. This TCR was sampled from a human donor in good health (CMV status not recorded). Some clones in this sample may be carry-over from other donors' samples. V gene TRBV7-8 combines with J gene TRBJ1-6, with TRBD1 matching 7 bases. Sequenced sample: PBMCs. For the CDR3, the DNA is TGTGCCAGCAGCTCTCGTACAGGGGTTAATTCACCCCTCCACTTT. Translated: CASSSRTGVNSPLHF. Full variable domain (missing parts from reference TRBV7-8 and TRBJ1-6): GAGVSQSPRYKVAKRGQDVALRCDPISGHVSLFWYQQALGQGPEFLTYFQNEAQLDKSGLPSDRFFAERPEGSVSTLKIQRTQQEDSAVYLCASSSRTGVNSPLHFGNGTRLTVT.